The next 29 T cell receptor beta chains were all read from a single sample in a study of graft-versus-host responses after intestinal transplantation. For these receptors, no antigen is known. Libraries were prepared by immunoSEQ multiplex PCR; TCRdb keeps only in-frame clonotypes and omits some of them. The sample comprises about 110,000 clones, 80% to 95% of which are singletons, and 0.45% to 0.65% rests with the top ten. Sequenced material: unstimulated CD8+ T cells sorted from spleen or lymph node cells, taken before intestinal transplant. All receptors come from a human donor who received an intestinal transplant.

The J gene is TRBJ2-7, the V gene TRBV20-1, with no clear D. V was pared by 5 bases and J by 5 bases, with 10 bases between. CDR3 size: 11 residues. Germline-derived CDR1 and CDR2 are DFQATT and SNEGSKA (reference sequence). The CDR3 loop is CSAHNSHEQYF. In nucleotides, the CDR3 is TGCAGTGCTCATAACTCTCACGAGCAGTACTTC.

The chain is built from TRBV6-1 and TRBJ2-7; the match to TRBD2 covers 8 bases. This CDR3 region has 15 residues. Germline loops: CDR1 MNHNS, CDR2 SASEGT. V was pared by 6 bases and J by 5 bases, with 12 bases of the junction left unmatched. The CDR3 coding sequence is TGTGCCAGCAGCTGGGTTTGGAAAGCGGGAGACGAGCAGTACTTC. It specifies CASSWVWKAGDEQYF.

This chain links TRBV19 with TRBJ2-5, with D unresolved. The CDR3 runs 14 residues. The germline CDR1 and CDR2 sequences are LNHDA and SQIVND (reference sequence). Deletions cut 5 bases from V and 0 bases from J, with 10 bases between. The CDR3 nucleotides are TGTGCCAGTAGTTACTCGGAGTACCAAGAGACCCAGTACTTC. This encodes CASSYSEYQETQYF. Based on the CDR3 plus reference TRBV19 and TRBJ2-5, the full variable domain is DGGITQSPKYLFRKEGQNVTLSCEQNLNHDAMYWYRQDPGQGLRLIYYSQIVNDFQKGDIAEGYSVSREKKESFPLTVTSAQKNPTAFYLCASSYSEYQETQYFGPGTRLLVL.

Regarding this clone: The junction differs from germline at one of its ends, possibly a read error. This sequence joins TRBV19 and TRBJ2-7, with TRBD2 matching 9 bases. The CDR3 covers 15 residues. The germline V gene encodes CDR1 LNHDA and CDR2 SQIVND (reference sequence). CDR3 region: CASSTTSGPYVERYF. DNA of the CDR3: TGTGCCAGTAGTACTACTAGCGGGCCCTACGTAGAGCGGTACTTC.

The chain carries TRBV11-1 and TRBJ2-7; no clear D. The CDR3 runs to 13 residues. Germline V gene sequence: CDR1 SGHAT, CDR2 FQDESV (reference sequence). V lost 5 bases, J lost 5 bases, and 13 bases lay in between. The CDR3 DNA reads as TGTGCCAGCAGCCGAACAGAGGCGCACGAGCAGTACTTC. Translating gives CASSRTEAHEQYF. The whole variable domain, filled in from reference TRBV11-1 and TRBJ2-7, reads EAEVAQSPRYKITEKSQAVAFWCDPISGHATLYWYRQILGQGPELLVQFQDESVVDDSQLPKDRFSAERLKGVDSTLKIQPAELGDSAMYLCASSRTEAHEQYFGPGTRLTVT.

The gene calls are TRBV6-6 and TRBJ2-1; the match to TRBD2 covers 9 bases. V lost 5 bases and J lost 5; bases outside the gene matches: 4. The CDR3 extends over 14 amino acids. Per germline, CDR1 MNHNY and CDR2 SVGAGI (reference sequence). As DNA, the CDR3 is TGTGCCAGCAGTGGACTAGCGACGCACAATGAGCAGTTCTTC. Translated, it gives CASSGLATHNEQFF.

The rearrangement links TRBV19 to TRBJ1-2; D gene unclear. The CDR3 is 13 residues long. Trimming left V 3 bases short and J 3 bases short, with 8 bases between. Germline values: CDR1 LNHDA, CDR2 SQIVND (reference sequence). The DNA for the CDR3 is TGTGCCAGTAGTATCGGTACCTACTATGGCTACACCTTC. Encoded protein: CASSIGTYYGYTF. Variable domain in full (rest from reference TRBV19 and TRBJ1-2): DGGITQSPKYLFRKEGQNVTLSCEQNLNHDAMYWYRQDPGQGLRLIYYSQIVNDFQKGDIAEGYSVSREKKESFPLTVTSAQKNPTAFYLCASSIGTYYGYTFGSGTRLTVV.

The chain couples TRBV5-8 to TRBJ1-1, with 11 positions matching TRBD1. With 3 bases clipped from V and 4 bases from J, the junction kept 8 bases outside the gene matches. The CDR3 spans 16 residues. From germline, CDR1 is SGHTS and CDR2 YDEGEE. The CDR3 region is CASSWGTGTGGTEAFF. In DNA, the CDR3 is TGTGCCAGCAGCTGGGGAACCGGGACAGGGGGCACTGAAGCTTTCTTT.

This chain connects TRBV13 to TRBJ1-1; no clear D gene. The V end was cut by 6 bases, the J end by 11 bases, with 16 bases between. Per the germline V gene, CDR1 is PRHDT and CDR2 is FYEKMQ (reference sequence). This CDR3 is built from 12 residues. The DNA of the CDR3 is TGTGCCAGCAGTTCGGACCGCCGGGCCGCTTTCTTT. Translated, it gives CASSSDRRAAFF.

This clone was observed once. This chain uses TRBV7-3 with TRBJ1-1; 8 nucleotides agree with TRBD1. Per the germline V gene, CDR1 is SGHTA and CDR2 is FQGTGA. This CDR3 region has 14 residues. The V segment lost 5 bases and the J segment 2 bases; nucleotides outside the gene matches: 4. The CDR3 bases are TGTGCCAGCAGCCTCGGGACAGGCAACACTGAAGCTTTCTTT. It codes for CASSLGTGNTEAFF.

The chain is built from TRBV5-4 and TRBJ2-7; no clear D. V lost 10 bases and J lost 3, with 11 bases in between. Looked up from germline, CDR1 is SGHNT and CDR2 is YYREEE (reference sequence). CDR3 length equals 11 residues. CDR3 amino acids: CASQGNYEQYF. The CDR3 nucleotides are TGTGCCTCCCAAGGGAACTACGAGCAGTACTTC.

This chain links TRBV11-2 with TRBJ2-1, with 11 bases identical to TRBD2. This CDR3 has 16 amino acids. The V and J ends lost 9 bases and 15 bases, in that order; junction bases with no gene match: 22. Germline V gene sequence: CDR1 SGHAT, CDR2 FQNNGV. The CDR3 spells CARGRGLAGGYKMWFF. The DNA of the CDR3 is TGTGCCAGAGGGCGAGGGCTAGCGGGGGGTTACAAGATGTGGTTCTTC.

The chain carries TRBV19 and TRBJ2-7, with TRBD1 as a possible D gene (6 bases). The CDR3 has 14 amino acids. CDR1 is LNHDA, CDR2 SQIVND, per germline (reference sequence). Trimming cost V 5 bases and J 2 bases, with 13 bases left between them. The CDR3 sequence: CASSVATGTYEQYF. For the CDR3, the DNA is TGTGCCAGTAGTGTTGCGACAGGAACCTACGAGCAGTACTTC.

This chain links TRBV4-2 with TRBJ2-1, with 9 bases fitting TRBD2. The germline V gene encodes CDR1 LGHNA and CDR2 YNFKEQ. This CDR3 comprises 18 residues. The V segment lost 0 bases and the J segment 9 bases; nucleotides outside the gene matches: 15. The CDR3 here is CASSQEMIGSGSVSEQFF. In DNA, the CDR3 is TGTGCCAGCAGCCAAGAAATGATTGGTAGCGGGAGTGTCAGTGAGCAGTTCTTC.

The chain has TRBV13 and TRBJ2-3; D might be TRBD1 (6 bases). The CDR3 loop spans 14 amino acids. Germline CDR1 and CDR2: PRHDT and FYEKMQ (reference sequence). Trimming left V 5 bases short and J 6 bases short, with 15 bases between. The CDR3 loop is CASSMRTVQDTQYF. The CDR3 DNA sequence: TGTGCCAGCAGCATGCGGACAGTCCAGGATACGCAGTATTTT.

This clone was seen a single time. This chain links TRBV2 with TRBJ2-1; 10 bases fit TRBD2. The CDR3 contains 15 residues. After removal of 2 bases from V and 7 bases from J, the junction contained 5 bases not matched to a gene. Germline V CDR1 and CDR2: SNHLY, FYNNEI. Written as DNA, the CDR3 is TGTGCCAGCAGTGAAATCGCTAGCGGGAGAAATGAGCAGTTCTTC. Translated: CASSEIASGRNEQFF.

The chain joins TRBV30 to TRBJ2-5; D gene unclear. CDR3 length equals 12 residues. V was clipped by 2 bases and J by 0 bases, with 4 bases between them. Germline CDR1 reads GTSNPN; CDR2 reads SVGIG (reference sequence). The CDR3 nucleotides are TGTGCCTGGAGTCAGTACCAAGAGACCCAGTACTTC. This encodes CAWSQYQETQYF.

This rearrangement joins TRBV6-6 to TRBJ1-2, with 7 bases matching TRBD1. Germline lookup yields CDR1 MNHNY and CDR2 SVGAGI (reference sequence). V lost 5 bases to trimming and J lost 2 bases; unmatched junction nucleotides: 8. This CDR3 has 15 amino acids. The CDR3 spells CASSLPDRSNYGYTF. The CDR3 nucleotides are TGTGCCAGCAGTCTTCCGGACAGGTCAAACTATGGCTACACCTTC.

In DNA, the CDR3 is TGTGCCAGCAGTTCGCTAGCGGGACAGGAGTACGAGCAGTACTTC. Amino acids: CASSSLAGQEYEQYF. The chain couples TRBV27 to TRBJ2-7, with a possible D match to TRBD2 (9 bases). V shed 4 bases and J shed 4 bases, with 17 bases lying between them. Germline assignment: CDR1 MNHEY and CDR2 SMNVEV (reference sequence). This CDR3 is built from 15 residues.

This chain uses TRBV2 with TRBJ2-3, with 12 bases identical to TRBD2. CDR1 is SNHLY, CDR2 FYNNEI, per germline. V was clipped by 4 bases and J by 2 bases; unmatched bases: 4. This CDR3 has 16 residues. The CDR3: CASSVWTSGNTDTQYF. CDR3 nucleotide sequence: TGTGCCAGCAGTGTATGGACTAGCGGGAACACAGATACGCAGTATTTT.

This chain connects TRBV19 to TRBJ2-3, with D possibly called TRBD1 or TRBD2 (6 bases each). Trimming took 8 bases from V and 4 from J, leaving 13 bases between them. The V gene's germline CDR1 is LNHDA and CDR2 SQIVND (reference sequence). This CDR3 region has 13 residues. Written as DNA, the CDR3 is TGTGCCAGTGTCGACAGGAGGGCAGATACGCAGTATTTT. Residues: CASVDRRADTQYF.

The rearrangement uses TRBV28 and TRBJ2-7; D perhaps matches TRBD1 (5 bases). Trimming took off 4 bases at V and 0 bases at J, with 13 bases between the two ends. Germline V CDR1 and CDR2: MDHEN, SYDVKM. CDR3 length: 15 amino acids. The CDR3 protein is CASSYQTGSSYEQYF. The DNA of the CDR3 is TGTGCCAGCAGTTATCAAACAGGAAGCTCCTACGAGCAGTACTTC.

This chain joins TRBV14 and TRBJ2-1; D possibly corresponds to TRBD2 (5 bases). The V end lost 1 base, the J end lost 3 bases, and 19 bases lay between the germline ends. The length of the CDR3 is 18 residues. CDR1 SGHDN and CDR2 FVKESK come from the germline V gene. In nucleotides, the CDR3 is TGTGCCAGCAGCCAAGTCCTGTTAGGGTTAGACTACTACAATGAGCAGTTCTTC. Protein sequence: CASSQVLLGLDYYNEQFF.

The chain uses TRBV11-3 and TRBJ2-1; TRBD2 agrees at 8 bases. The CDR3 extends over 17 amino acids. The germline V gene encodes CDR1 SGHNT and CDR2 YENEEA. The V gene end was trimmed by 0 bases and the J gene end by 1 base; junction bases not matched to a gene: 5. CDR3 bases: TGTGCCAGCAGCTTAGATTCGGGCGGGAGGTCCTACAATGAGCAGTTCTTC. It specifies CASSLDSGGRSYNEQFF. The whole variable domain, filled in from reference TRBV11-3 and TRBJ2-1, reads EAGVVQSPRYKIIEKKQPVAFWCNPISGHNTLYWYLQNLGQGPELLIRYENEEAVDDSQLPKDRFSAERLKGVDSTLKIQPAELGDSAVYLCASSLDSGGRSYNEQFFGPGTRLTVL.

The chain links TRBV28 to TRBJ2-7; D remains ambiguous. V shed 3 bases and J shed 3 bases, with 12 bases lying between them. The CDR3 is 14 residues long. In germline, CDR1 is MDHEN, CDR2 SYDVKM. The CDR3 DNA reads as TGTGCCAGCAGTTTCCCCCGCGCTGACTACGAGCAGTACTTC. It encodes CASSFPRADYEQYF.

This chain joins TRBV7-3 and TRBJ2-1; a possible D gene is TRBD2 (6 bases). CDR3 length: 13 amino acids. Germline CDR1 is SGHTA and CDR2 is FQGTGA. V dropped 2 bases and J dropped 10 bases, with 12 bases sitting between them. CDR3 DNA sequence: TGTGCCAGCAGCTTAGGAGGGGCTGGGGAGCAGTTCTTC. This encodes CASSLGGAGEQFF.

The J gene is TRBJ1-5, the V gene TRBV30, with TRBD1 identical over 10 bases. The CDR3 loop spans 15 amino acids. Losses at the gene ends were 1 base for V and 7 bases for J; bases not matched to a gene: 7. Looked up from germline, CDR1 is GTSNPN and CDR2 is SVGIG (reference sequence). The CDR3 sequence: CAWSEDRGIGQPQHF. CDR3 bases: TGTGCCTGGAGTGAGGACAGGGGGATAGGACAGCCCCAGCATTTT.

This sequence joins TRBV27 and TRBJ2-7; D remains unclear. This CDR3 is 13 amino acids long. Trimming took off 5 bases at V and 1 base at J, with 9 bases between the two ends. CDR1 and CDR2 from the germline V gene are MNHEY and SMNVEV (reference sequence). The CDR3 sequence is CASSDRRSYEQYF. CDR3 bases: TGTGCCAGCAGTGACCGCAGGTCCTACGAGCAGTACTTC.

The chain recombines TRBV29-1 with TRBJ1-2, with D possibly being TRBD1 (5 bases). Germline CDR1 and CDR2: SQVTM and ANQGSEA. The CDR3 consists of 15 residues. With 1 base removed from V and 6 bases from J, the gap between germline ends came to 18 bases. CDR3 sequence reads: CSVEGGMVWVDGYTF. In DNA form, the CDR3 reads TGCAGCGTTGAAGGGGGGATGGTGTGGGTGGATGGCTACACCTTC.